The entry below gives a single TCR beta chain sequence along with its context. The clone's antigen remains unknown. Base qualities were left out, and no much larger clone turns up one base away. The data belong to a study of T cell changes during pregnancy in multiple sclerosis (dated by TCRdb to between 2017 and 2020). Broadly, across the study: Changes in the T cell repertoire over the course of pregnancy were examined in this study in women with multiple sclerosis.

Library preparation used the immunoSEQ multiplex PCR assay. In its TCRdb copy, this immuneACCESS table keeps in-frame sequences only and misses some clones. Where compared with another copy, unresolved V genes explain less than half of these, and the others have no known cause. The sample records under 130,000 clones, more than 85% of which are singletons. Approximately 3.5% of the sample rests with the top ten. The CDR3 has 15 amino acids, counting the end cysteine and phenylalanine. Only the CDR3 DNA is retained, 45 bases long and in frame from the first base. Via the germline V gene, CDR1 is SGHVS and CDR2 FNYEAQ. V is cut by 6 bases and J by 1 base, and the space between the germline ends is 10 bases.

This clonotype was obtained from a female donor with multiple sclerosis, enrolled in a pregnancy study. The V gene is TRBV7-6 and the J gene is TRBJ2-6, and perhaps TRBD1 as D gene, on 6 matching bases. The specimen was peripheral blood, collected after pregnancy. The CDR3 is CASRTTGSGANVLTF. The DNA reads as follows: TGTGCCAGCAGGACTACAGGGTCTGGGGCCAACGTCCTGACTTTC.